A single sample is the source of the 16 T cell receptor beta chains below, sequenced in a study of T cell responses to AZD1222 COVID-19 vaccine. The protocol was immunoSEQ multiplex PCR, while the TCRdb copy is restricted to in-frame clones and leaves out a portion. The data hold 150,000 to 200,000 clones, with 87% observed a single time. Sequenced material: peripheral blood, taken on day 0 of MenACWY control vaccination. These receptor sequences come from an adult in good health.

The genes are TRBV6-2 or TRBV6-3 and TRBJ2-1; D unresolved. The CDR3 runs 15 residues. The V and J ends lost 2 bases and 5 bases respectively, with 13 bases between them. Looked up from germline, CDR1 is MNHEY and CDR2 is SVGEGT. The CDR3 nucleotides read TGTGCCAGCAGTTACCTGCCCGGGCTTGACAATGAGCAGTTCTTC. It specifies CASSYLPGLDNEQFF.

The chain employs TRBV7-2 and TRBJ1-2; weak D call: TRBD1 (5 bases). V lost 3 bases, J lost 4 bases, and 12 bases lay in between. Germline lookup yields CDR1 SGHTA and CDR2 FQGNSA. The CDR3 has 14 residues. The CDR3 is CASSFSTAFYGYTF. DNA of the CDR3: TGTGCCAGCAGCTTTTCGACAGCGTTCTATGGCTACACCTTC.

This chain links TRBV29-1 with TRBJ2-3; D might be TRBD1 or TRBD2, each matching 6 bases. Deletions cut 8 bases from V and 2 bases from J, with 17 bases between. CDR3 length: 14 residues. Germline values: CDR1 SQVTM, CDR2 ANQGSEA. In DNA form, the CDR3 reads TGCAGCCTAAGTAGGGGGGAGGTCACAGATACGCAGTATTTT. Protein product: CSLSRGEVTDTQYF.

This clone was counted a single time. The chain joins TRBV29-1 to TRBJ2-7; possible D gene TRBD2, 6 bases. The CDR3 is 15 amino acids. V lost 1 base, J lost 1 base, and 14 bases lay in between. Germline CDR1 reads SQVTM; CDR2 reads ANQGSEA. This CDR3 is CSVEAWEAMSYEQYF. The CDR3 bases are TGCAGCGTTGAAGCGTGGGAGGCCATGTCCTACGAGCAGTACTTC.

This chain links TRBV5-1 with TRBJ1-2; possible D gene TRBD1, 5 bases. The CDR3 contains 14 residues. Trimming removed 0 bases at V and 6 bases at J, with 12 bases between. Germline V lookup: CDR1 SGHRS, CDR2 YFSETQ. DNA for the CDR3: TGCGCCAGCAGCTTGGGAGGGGCAGGAGATGGCTACACCTTC. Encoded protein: CASSLGGAGDGYTF.

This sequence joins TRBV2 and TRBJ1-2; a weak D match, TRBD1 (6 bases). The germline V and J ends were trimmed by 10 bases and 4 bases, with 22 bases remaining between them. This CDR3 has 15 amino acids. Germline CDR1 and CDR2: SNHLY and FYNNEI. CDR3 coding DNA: TGTGCCACCCTGCGCAGGGAGGGGGATGGCTATGGCTACACCTTC. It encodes CATLRREGDGYGYTF. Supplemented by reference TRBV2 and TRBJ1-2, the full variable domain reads EPEVTQTPSHQVTQMGQEVILRCVPISNHLYFYWYRQILGQKVEFLVSFYNNEISEKSEIFDDQFSVERPDGSNFTLKIRSTKLEDSAMYFCATLRREGDGYGYTFGSGTRLTVV.

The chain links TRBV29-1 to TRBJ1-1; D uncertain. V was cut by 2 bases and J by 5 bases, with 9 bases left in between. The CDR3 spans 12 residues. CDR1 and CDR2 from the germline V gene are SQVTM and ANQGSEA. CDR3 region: CSVEILGTEAFF. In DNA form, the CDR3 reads TGCAGCGTTGAAATTCTGGGAACTGAAGCTTTCTTT.

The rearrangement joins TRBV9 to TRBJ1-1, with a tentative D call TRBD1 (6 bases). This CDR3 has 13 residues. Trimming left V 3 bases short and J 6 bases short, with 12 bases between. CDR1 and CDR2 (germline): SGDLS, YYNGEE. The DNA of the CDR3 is TGTGCCAGCAGCGAACAGGGTACCGCTGAAGCTTTCTTT. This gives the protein CASSEQGTAEAFF.

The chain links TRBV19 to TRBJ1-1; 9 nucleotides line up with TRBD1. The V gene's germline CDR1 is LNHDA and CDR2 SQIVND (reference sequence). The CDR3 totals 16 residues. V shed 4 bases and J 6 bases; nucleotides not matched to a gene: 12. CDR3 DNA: TGTGCCAGTAGTACTTGGGGCCACAGGGGGCCTCCTGAAGCTTTCTTT. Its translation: CASSTWGHRGPPEAFF.

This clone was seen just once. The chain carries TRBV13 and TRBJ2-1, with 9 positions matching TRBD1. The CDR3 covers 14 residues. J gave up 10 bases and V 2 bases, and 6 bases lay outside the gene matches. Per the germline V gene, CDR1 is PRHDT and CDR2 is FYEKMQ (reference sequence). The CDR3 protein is CASSLMGQGFEQFF. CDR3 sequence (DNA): TGTGCCAGCAGCTTAATGGGACAGGGATTCGAGCAGTTCTTC.

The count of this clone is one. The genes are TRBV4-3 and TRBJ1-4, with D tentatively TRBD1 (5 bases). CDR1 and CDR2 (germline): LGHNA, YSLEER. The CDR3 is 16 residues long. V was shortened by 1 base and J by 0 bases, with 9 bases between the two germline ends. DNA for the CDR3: TGCGCCAGCAGCCAAGTACAGGCCGCAACTAATGAAAAACTGTTTTTT. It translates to CASSQVQAATNEKLFF.

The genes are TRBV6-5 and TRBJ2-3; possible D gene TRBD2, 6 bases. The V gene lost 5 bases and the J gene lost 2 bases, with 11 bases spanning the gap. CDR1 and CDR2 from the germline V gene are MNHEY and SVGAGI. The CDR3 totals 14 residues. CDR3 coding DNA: TGTGCCAGCAGTACGGCTAGCGCCACAGATACGCAGTATTTT. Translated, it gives CASSTASATDTQYF.

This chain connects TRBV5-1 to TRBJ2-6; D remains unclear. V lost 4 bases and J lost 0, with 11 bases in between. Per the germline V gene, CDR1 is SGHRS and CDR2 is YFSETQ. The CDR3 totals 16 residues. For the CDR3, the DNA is TGCGCCAGCAGCCCAAGAGAACACTCTGGGGCCAACGTCCTGACTTTC. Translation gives CASSPREHSGANVLTF. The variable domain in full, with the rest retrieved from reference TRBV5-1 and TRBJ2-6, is KAGVTQTPRYLIKTRGQQVTLSCSPISGHRSVSWYQQTPGQGLQFLFEYFSETQRNKGNFPGRFSGRQFSNSRSEMNVSTLELGDSALYLCASSPREHSGANVLTFGAGSRLTVL.

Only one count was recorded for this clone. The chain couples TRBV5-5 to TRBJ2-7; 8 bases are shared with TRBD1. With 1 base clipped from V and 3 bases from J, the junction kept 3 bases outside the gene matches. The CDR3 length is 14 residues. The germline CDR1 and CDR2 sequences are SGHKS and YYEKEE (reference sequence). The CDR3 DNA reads TGTGCCAGCAGCTTGATCGGACAGGGCTACGAGCAGTACTTC. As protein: CASSLIGQGYEQYF.

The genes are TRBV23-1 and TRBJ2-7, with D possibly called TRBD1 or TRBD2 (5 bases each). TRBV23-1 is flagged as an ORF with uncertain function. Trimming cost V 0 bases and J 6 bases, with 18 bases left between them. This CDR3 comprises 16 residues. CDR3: CASSQSGGVEDGEQYF. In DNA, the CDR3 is TGCGCCAGCAGTCAATCTGGGGGAGTAGAAGATGGCGAGCAGTACTTC.

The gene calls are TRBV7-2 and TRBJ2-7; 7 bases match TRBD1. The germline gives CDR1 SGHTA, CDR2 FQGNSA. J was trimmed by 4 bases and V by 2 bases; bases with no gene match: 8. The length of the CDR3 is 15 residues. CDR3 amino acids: CASSLRPGQPYEQYF. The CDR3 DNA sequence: TGTGCCAGCAGCTTAAGGCCGGGACAGCCATACGAGCAGTACTTC.